One and the same sample provided the 15 T cell receptor beta chains below, sequenced in a study of T cells in Graves' hyperthyroidism and ophthalmopathy. Amplified TCR beta CDR3 regions derived from RNA transcripts. The HTBI primer set was used in a first-round RT-PCR of the TCR CDR3. TCRdb analysed the multiplex PCR reads with MiXCR anew, one entry per CDR3 protein. This table holds 340,000 or so distinct CDR3 sequences, approximately 17% found once. Material: blood. The receptors shown here come from a man aged 25-45 years with Graves' hyperthyroidism.

This clonotype has a count of ten or more. V and J are TRBV28 and TRBJ2-6; possible D gene TRBD2, 6 bases. This CDR3 is 17 amino acids long. Germline lookup yields CDR1 MDHEN and CDR2 SYDVKM. V was cut by 6 bases and J by 4 bases, with 19 bases left in between. CDR3 amino acids: CASSLGRGSSGANVLTF. Written as DNA, the CDR3 is TGTGCCAGCAGCCTAGGGCGGGGATCGTCCGGGGCCAACGTCCTGACTTTC.

This clonotype appeared a few times. The rearrangement links TRBV29-1 to TRBJ2-1; 9 nucleotides line up with TRBD2. The length of the CDR3 is 15 residues. Trimming cost V 6 bases and J 6 bases; bases outside gene matches: 12. Germline CDR1 and CDR2: SQVTM and ANQGSEA. CDR3 in DNA: TGCAGCGTGTCGGGGGGCGGGAGGGCCAGCAATGAGCAGTTCTTC. Its translation: CSVSGGGRASNEQFF.

The genes are TRBV9 and TRBJ2-1, with D tentatively TRBD1 (5 bases). The CDR3 length is 15 residues. V gave up 2 bases and J gave up 7 bases, with 16 bases separating them. Germline CDR1 SGDLS, CDR2 YYNGEE. As DNA, the CDR3 is TGTGCCAGCAGCGTGGGGCAAAATGTAGGGAATGAGCAGTTCTTC. This translates into CASSVGQNVGNEQFF.

This clonotype was counted a few times. The chain has TRBV19 and TRBJ2-1; TRBD1 matches at 9 bases. Per the germline V gene, CDR1 is LNHDA and CDR2 is SQIVND (reference sequence). The CDR3 has 13 amino acids. The trim removed 8 bases at V and 5 bases at J, leaving 4 bases unmatched. The CDR3 DNA reads TGTGCCAGTCGGGACAGGGTAAACAATGAGCAGTTCTTC. This translates into CASRDRVNNEQFF.

This clonotype has at least ten counts. CDR3 sequence reads: CSGGGETQYF. DNA of the CDR3: TGCAGCGGGGGGGGGGAGACCCAGTACTTC. The V call is TRBV29-1, the J call TRBJ2-5; TRBD2 matches at 7 bases. Germline V gene data show CDR1 as SQVTM and CDR2 as ANQGSEA. The trim removed 7 bases at V and 5 bases at J, leaving 1 base unmatched. CDR3 length: 10 amino acids.

This clonotype was counted at least ten times. The chain carries TRBV30 and TRBJ2-7, with TRBD2 as a possible D gene (7 bases). V lost 0 bases, J lost 4 bases, and 13 bases lay in between. Germline V gene sequence: CDR1 GTSNPN, CDR2 SVGIG (reference sequence). The CDR3 extends over 14 amino acids. The CDR3 region is CAWSVLRGGYEQYF. The CDR3 DNA reads TGTGCCTGGAGTGTACTCAGGGGAGGGTACGAGCAGTACTTC.

This clonotype showed up just a few times. The rearrangement links TRBV19 to TRBJ2-2; 8 bases are a match to TRBD2. The germline V gene encodes CDR1 LNHDA and CDR2 SQIVND (reference sequence). This CDR3 contains 15 residues. V was pared by 7 bases and J by 7 bases, with 11 bases of the junction left unmatched. The CDR3 here is CASNRQAGGFGELFF. CDR3 bases: TGTGCCAGTAACCGTCAGGCGGGAGGTTTCGGGGAGCTGTTTTTT.

In its sample, this clonotype was seen a few times. V usage is TRBV2 and J usage is TRBJ1-6; possible D gene TRBD1, 5 bases. The V and J ends lost 4 bases and 7 bases respectively, with 14 bases between them. The CDR3 spans 15 residues. Germline values: CDR1 SNHLY, CDR2 FYNNEI. The DNA for the CDR3 is TGTGCCAGCAGTGTCCAGGGAGCGCCCAATTCACCCCTCCACTTT. Its protein product is CASSVQGAPNSPLHF.

This clonotype showed up many times. This sequence joins TRBV28 and TRBJ2-1; TRBD1 might be the D (5 bases). The CDR3 runs 19 residues. Trimming pared 4 bases from V and 0 bases from J, leaving 22 bases between. Germline CDR1 MDHEN, CDR2 SYDVKM. The CDR3 region has the DNA TGTGCCAGCAGTTATCCAGGGCCCTCATTCCGGAGCTCCTACAATGAGCAGTTCTTC. Amino acids: CASSYPGPSFRSSYNEQFF.

Written as DNA, the CDR3 is TGTGCCAGCACCGAACGAGACACCTCTGGAAACACCATATATTTT. Residues: CASTERDTSGNTIYF. This rearrangement joins TRBV6-1 to TRBJ1-3; no clear D. The CDR3 contains 15 residues. Germline loops: CDR1 MNHNS, CDR2 SASEGT. V was cut by 7 bases and J by 0 bases, with 13 bases left in between.

This clonotype was observed at least ten times. V gene TRBV11-1 combines with J gene TRBJ1-1; D not certain. Germline CDR1 is SGHAT and CDR2 is FQDESV (reference sequence). V was cut by 3 bases and J by 3 bases, with 5 bases left in between. CDR3 size: 12 residues. The CDR3, as DNA: TGTGCCAGCAGCTTCGTAGACACTGAAGCTTTCTTT. Amino acid sequence: CASSFVDTEAFF. Filled out from reference TRBV11-1 and TRBJ1-1, the complete variable domain reads EAEVAQSPRYKITEKSQAVAFWCDPISGHATLYWYRQILGQGPELLVQFQDESVVDDSQLPKDRFSAERLKGVDSTLKIQPAELGDSAMYLCASSFVDTEAFFGQGTRLTVV.

This clonotype was found once. Possible read error: a much larger clone is one base away. The chain recombines TRBV7-9 with TRBJ1-5, with D perhaps TRBD1 (5 bases). V lost 5 bases and J 2 bases, leaving 13 bases between the germline ends. Germline V lookup: CDR1 SEHNR, CDR2 FQNEAQ (reference sequence). The CDR3 runs to 15 residues. The CDR3 is CASSNCRDGNQPQHF. In DNA form, the CDR3 reads TGTGCCAGCAGCAATTGCAGGGATGGCAATCAGCCCCAGCATTTT.

The chain has TRBV4-2 and TRBJ1-1; D may be TRBD1 (5 bases). This CDR3 has 14 residues. Germline CDR1 reads LGHNA; CDR2 reads YNFKEQ. V was pared by 1 base and J by 3 bases, with 9 bases between. The CDR3 reads CASSQVRGDTEAFF. CDR3 bases: TGTGCCAGCAGCCAAGTTCGGGGGGACACTGAAGCTTTCTTT.

Details on this clonotype: At one end, the junction sequence differs from germline, possibly due to a read error. This chain connects TRBV7-7 to TRBJ2-1, with 7 nucleotides matching TRBD1. The length of the CDR3 is 13 residues. In germline, CDR1 is SSHAT, CDR2 FNYEAQ (reference sequence). The CDR3 DNA follows: TGTGCTAGCAATTCCTTACAGGGGTATGAGCAGTTCTTC. It translates to CASNSLQGYEQFF.

The CDR3 loop is CASSQGGMAPSNEQFF. The CDR3, as DNA: TGTGCCAGCAGCCAAGGCGGGATGGCCCCAAGCAATGAGCAGTTCTTC. The chain has TRBV3-1 and TRBJ2-1; weak D call: TRBD2 (6 bases). CDR1 and CDR2 (germline): LGHDT, YNNKEL (reference sequence). The CDR3 runs to 16 residues. The germline V and J ends were trimmed by 1 base and 6 bases, with 16 bases remaining between them.